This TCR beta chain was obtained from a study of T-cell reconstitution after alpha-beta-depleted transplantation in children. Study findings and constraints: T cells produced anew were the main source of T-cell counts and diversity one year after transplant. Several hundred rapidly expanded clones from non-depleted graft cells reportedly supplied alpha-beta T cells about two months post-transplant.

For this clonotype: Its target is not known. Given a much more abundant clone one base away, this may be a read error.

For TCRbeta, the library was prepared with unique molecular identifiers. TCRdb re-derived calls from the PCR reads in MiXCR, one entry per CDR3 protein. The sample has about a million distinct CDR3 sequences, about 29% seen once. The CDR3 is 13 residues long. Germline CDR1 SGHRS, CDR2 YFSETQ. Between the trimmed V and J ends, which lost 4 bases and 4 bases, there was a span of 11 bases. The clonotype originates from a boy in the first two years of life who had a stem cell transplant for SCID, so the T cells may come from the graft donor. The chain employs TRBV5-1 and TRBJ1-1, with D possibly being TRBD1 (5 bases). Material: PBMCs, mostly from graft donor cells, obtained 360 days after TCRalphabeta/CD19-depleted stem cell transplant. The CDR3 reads CASSVRESTEAFF. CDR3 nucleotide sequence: TGCGCCAGCAGCGTCAGGGAGAGCACTGAAGCTTTCTTT.